What follows are 7 T cell receptor beta chains derived from one specimen sequenced in a study of CD8 T cells in Susac syndrome. Reverse transcription of about 0.5 to 1 ug RNA was carried out with random hexamers. TCRdb independently ran MiXCR on the immunoSEQ multiplex PCR reads; one entry per CDR3 protein. The table has under 150,000 distinct CDR3 sequences, over 90% seen once. The sequencing input was CD4+ T cells from PBMCs. The origin of the receptors is a human donor with Susac syndrome.

The chain recombines TRBV12-3 or TRBV12-4 with TRBJ2-1, with TRBD2 matching over 10 bases. Unmatched junction bases numbered 12, after V lost 7 bases and J lost 9 bases. There are 15 residues in the CDR3. CDR3 nucleotide sequence: TGTGCCAGCACCCGGGGGGTAGCGGGAGGTAGTGAGCAGTTCTTC. This encodes CASTRGVAGGSEQFF.

V is TRBV9 and J is TRBJ2-7; D gene uncertain. This CDR3 comprises 13 residues. The ends were cut back, 1 base at V and 7 bases at J, with 12 bases in the middle. Germline V CDR1 and CDR2: SGDLS, YYNGEE. The CDR3 region has the DNA TGTGCCAGCAGCGTATCCTTTAGCCAGGAGCAGTACTTC. This codes for CASSVSFSQEQYF.

The chain employs TRBV9 and TRBJ2-2, with 14 nucleotides matching TRBD2. CDR3 length: 17 residues. V lost 4 bases to trimming and J lost 6 bases; unmatched junction nucleotides: 8. Germline CDR1 and CDR2: SGDLS and YYNGEE. In DNA, the CDR3 is TGTGCCAGCAGCCCCCGGGGGACTAGCGGGAGACCCGGGGAGCTGTTTTTT. Protein sequence: CASSPRGTSGRPGELFF.

V gene TRBV18 combines with J gene TRBJ2-7; D perhaps matches TRBD1 (5 bases). With 2 bases removed from V and 5 bases from J, the gap between germline ends came to 10 bases. The CDR3 is made up of 13 amino acids. Looked up from germline, CDR1 is KGHSH and CDR2 is LQKENI. CDR3 DNA: TGTGCCAGCTCACCAAGGGGAAGGAACGAGCAGTACTTC. It specifies CASSPRGRNEQYF.

The CDR3 here is CASSFPGTATNVLTF. CDR3 DNA: TGTGCCAGCAGCTTTCCCGGGACAGCAACCAACGTCCTGACTTTC. The J gene is TRBJ2-6, the V gene TRBV7-2; 7 bases agree with TRBD1. The CDR3 contains 15 residues. The J segment lost 8 bases and the V segment lost 3 bases, leaving 7 bases of the junction unmatched. Germline V gene lookup returns CDR1 SGHTA and CDR2 FQGNSA.

Concerning this clonotype: Mismatch with germline at one junction end may stem from a read error. CDR3: CSAALGAARF. The DNA of the CDR3 is TGCAGTGCCGCCCTGGGGGCAGCTCGTTTC. The gene calls are TRBV20-1 and TRBJ2-1; TRBD1 might be the D (6 bases). Germline loops: CDR1 DFQATT, CDR2 SNEGSKA (reference sequence). The CDR3 runs to 10 residues.

This chain links TRBV3-1 with TRBJ2-7; 10 bases are shared with TRBD2. CDR1 is LGHDT and CDR2 is YNNKEL in the germline V gene (reference sequence). This CDR3 spans 14 amino acids. V shed 0 bases, J shed 9 bases, and the junction held 5 bases outside the gene matches. The CDR3 protein is CASSQDMPSGRQYF. The CDR3 region has the DNA TGTGCCAGCAGCCAAGACATGCCTAGCGGGAGGCAGTACTTC.